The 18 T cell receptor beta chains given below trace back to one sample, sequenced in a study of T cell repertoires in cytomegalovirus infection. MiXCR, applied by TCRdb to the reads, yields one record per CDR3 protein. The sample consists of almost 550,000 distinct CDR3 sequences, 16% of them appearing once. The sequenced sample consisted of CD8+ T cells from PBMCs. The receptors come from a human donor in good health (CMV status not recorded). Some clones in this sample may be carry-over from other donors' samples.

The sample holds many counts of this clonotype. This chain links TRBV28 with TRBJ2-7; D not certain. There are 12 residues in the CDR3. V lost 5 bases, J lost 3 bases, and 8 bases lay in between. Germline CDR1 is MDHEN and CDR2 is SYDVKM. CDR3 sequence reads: CASSLSLYEQYF. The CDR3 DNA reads TGTGCCAGCAGTCTTTCTCTCTACGAGCAGTACTTC.

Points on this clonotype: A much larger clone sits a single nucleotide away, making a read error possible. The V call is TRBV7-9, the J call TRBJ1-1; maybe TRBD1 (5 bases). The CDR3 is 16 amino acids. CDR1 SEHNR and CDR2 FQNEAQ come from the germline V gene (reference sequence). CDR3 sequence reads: CASSSRRQPSNTEAIF. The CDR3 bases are TGTGCCAGCAGCTCGAGAAGACAGCCATCCAACACTGAAGCTATCTTT.

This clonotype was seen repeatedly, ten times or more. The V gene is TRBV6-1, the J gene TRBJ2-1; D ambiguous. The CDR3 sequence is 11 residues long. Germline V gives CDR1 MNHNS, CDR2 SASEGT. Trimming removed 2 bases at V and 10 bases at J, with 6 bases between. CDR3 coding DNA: TGTGCCAGCAGTGAAAACAGAGAGCAGTTCTTC. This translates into CASSENREQFF.

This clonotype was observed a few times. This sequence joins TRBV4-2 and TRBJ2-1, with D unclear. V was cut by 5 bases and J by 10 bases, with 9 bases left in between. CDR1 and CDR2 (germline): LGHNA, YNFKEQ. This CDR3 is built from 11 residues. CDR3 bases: TGTGCCAGCAGCTACGACGCGGAGCAGTTCTTC. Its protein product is CASSYDAEQFF.

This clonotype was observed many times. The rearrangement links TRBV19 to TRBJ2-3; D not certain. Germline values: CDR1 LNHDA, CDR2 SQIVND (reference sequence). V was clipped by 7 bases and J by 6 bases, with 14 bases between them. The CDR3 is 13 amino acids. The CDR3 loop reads CASTSGYTDTQYF. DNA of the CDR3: TGTGCCAGTACCTCGGGCTACACTGATACGCAGTATTTT. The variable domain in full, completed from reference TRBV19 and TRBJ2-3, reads DGGITQSPKYLFRKEGQNVTLSCEQNLNHDAMYWYRQDPGQGLRLIYYSQIVNDFQKGDIAEGYSVSREKKESFPLTVTSAQKNPTAFYLCASTSGYTDTQYFGPGTRLTVL.

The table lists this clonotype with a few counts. This chain's CDR3 is CATIDQNTGELFF. CDR3 nucleotide sequence: TGTGCCACGATAGACCAAAACACCGGGGAGCTGTTTTTT. The genes are TRBV24-1 and TRBJ2-2; D gene unclear. CDR3 length: 13 residues. Trimming left V 10 bases short and J 2 bases short, with 10 bases between. CDR1 is KGHDR and CDR2 is SFDVKD in the germline V gene.

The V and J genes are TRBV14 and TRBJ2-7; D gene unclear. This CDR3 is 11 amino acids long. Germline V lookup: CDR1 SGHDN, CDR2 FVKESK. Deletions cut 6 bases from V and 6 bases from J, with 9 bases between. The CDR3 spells CASSGVIEQYF. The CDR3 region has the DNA TGTGCCAGCAGTGGGGTTATCGAGCAGTACTTC. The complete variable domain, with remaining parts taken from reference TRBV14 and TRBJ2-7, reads EAGVTQFPSHSVIEKGQTVTLRCDPISGHDNLYWYRRVMGKEIKFLLHFVKESKQDESGMPNNRFLAERTGGTYSTLKVQPAELEDSGVYFCASSGVIEQYFGPGTRLTVT.

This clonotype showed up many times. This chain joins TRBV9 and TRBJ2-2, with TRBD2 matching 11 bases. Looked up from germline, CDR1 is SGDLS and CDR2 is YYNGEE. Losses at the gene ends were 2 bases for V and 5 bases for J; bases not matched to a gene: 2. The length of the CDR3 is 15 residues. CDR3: CASSVSSGRTGELFF. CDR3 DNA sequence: TGTGCCAGCAGCGTTTCTAGCGGGAGGACCGGGGAGCTGTTTTTT.

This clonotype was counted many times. The CDR3 here is CASSMGVNEQFF. The CDR3 DNA is TGTGCCAGTAGTATGGGGGTCAATGAGCAGTTCTTC. This sequence joins TRBV19 and TRBJ2-1; D may correspond to TRBD1 or TRBD2 (5 bases each). This CDR3 contains 12 residues. Trimming took off 3 bases at V and 6 bases at J, with 6 bases between the two ends. Germline V lookup: CDR1 LNHDA, CDR2 SQIVND (reference sequence).

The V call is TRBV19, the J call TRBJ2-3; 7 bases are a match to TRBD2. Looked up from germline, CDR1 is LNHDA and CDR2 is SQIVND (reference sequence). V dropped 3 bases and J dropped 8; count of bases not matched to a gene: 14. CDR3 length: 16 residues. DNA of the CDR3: TGTGCCAGTAGTATGCAGGTCGGGAGGCCCCTCGGTACGCAGTATTTT. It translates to CASSMQVGRPLGTQYF.

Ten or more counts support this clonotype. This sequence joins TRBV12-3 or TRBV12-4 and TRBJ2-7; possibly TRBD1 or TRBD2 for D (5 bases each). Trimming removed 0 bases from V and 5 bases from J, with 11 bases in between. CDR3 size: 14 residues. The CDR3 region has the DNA TGTGCCAGCAGTTTAGCGGTGAGGGGCCACGAGCAGTACTTC. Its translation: CASSLAVRGHEQYF.

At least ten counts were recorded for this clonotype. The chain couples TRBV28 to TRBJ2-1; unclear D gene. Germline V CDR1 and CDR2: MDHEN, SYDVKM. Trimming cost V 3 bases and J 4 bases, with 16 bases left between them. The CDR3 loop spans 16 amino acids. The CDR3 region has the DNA TGTGCCAGCAGTTTGCCTGCAGAGCCTAGGTACAATGAGCAGTTCTTC. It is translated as CASSLPAEPRYNEQFF.

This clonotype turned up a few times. This CDR3 reads CASSYPKAAAGDTEAFF. The CDR3 region has the DNA TGTGCCAGCAGTTACCCGAAGGCGGCCGCGGGGGACACTGAAGCTTTCTTT. This chain uses TRBV6-6 with TRBJ1-1; D may be TRBD1 (5 bases). This CDR3 comprises 17 residues. Deletions cut 2 bases from V and 3 bases from J, with 19 bases between. Looked up from germline, CDR1 is MNHNY and CDR2 is SVGAGI (reference sequence).

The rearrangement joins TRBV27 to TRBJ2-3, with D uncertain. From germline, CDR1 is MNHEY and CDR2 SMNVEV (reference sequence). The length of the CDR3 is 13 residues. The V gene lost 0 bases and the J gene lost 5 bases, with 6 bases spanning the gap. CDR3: CASSLSRQDTQYF. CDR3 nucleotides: TGTGCCAGCAGTTTATCACGCCAAGATACGCAGTATTTT.

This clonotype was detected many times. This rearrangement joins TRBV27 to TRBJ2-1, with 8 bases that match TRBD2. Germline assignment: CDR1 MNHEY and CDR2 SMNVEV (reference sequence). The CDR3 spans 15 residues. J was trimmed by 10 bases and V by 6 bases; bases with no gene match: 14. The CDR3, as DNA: TGTGCCAGCAGACTGACTAGCGCCGGGCTCCAGGAGCAGTTCTTC. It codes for CASRLTSAGLQEQFF.

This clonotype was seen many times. The DNA of the CDR3 is TGTGCCAGCCCGCCCGGGGGACTCAACAAGAACACTGAAGCTTTCTTT. Residues: CASPPGGLNKNTEAFF. V is TRBV12-3 or TRBV12-4 and J is TRBJ1-1; possible D gene TRBD1, 5 bases. V was pared by 8 bases and J by 1 base, with 20 bases between. The CDR3 length is 16 residues.

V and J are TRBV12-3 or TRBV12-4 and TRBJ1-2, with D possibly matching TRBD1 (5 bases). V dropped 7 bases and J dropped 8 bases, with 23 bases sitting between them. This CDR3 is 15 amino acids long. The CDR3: CASTLGGGGARGYTF. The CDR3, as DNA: TGTGCCAGCACTCTCGGGGGGGGAGGGGCTCGAGGCTACACCTTC.

In DNA form, the CDR3 reads TGTGCTAGTGGTTTGGTAGGGCCAGGGGGGACAGATACGCAGTATTTT. It codes for CASGLVGPGGTDTQYF. V gene TRBV12-5 combines with J gene TRBJ2-3, with TRBD1 as a possible D gene (7 bases). This CDR3 has 16 residues. Germline values: CDR1 LGHNT, CDR2 FRNRAP. Trimming took 0 bases from V and 3 from J, leaving 13 bases between them.